The TCR beta chain under discussion was sequenced for a study of T cell repertoires and HLA-DP antigens. Study overall: Versus self, one alloantigen differed at one groove amino acid, the other at ten. Donor ages ranged from 18-to-29 to 60-to-69; a couple of men, one woman.

On this clone: The antigen remains undetermined.

The PCR primers covered 54 TRBV and 13 TRBJ segments. The repertoire was sequenced with immunoSEQ multiplex PCR; TCRdb's copy has only in-frame clones and lacks some. Of more than 90,000 clones in the sample, about 92% were seen once. The specimen sequenced was CD4+ T cells from PBMCs. The origin of this receptor is a woman under 30 in good health and CMV-seronegative.

CDR3 region: CIIRTGMTDTQYF. As DNA, the CDR3 is TGCATTATACGGACAGGGATGACAGATACGCAGTATTTT. The genes are TRBV29-1 and TRBJ2-3, with TRBD1 matching over 8 bases. This CDR3 is built from 13 residues. In germline, CDR1 is SQVTM, CDR2 ANQGSEA.